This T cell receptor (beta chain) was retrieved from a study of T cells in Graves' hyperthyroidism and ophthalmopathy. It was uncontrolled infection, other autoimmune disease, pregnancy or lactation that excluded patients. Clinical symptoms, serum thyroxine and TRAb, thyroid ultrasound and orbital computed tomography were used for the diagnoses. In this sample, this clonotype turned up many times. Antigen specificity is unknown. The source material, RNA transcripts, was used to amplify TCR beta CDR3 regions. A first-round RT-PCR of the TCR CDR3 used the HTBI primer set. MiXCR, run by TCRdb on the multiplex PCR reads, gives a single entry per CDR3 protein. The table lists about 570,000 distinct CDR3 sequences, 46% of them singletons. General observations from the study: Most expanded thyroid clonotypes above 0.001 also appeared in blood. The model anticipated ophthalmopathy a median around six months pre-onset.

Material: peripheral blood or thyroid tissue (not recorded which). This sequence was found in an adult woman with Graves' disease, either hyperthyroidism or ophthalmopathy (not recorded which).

CDR3 protein: CASRGLSNTGELFF. CDR3 nucleotide sequence: TGTGCCAGCCGGGGACTCTCGAACACCGGGGAGCTGTTTTTT. The gene calls are TRBV12-3 or TRBV12-4 and TRBJ2-2, with D possibly being TRBD2 (6 bases). The germline V and J ends were trimmed by 8 bases and 0 bases, with 10 bases remaining between them. The CDR3 loop spans 14 amino acids.